These 21 T cell receptor beta chains came from one sample sequenced in a study of T-cell reconstitution after alpha-beta-depleted transplantation in children. Unique molecular identifiers were incorporated when the TCRbeta library was constructed. A single record per CDR3 protein comes from TCRdb applying MiXCR to the PCR reads. The repertoire includes approximately 210,000 distinct CDR3 sequences, approximately 15% of them detected once, and approximately 40% sits in the top ten. The specimen comprised PBMCs, mostly from graft donor cells, sampled 360 days after TCRalphabeta/CD19-depleted stem cell transplant. All receptors derive from a male patient between 2 and 15 years old who had a stem cell transplant for acute lymphoblastic leukemia, so the T cells may come from the graft donor.

This clonotype was observed a handful of times. CDR3 nucleotides: TGTGCCATCGGAGGGACAGGGACCGACGAGCAGTACTTC. Its translation is CAIGGTGTDEQYF. This sequence joins TRBV10-3 and TRBJ2-7; 9 bases are a match to TRBD1. Germline CDR1 and CDR2: ENHRY and SYGVKD. The CDR3 totals 13 residues. Trimming removed 8 bases from V and 5 bases from J; junction bases left unmatched: 7.

This clonotype was detected a few times. The chain has TRBV11-2 and TRBJ2-2, with D perhaps TRBD2 (6 bases). Trimming cost V 6 bases and J 0 bases, with 20 bases left between them. CDR3 length equals 18 residues. CDR1 SGHAT and CDR2 FQNNGV come from the germline V gene. The CDR3 sequence: CASRDSPGDFANTGELFF. The CDR3 coding sequence is TGTGCCAGCAGAGATTCACCGGGAGACTTCGCGAACACCGGGGAGCTGTTTTTT.

This chain connects TRBV7-9 to TRBJ2-6; D gene unclear. Germline V lookup: CDR1 SEHNR, CDR2 FQNEAQ (reference sequence). V was cut by 3 bases and J by 4 bases, with 7 bases left in between. There are 14 residues in the CDR3. The DNA for the CDR3 is TGTGCCAGCAGCTTCGGGCTAGGGGCCAACGTCCTGACTTTC. Protein product: CASSFGLGANVLTF.

This clonotype was seen many times. V is TRBV7-2 and J is TRBJ1-5, with 8 bases aligning to TRBD1. This CDR3 contains 15 residues. Trimming took 1 base from V and 5 from J; bases not matched to a gene: 4. Germline CDR1 and CDR2: SGHTA and FQGNSA. The CDR3, as DNA: TGTGCCAGCAGCTTAGGTGCGACAGGGGATCAGCCCCAGCATTTT. It translates to CASSLGATGDQPQHF.

This clonotype was seen a few times. V and J are TRBV12-3 or TRBV12-4 and TRBJ2-3, with 11 bases fitting TRBD1. Losses at the gene ends were 6 bases for V and 7 bases for J; bases not matched to a gene: 3. The length of the CDR3 is 13 residues. The CDR3 loop reads CASRGQGANTQYF. For the CDR3, the DNA is TGTGCCAGCAGAGGACAGGGGGCGAATACGCAGTATTTT.

This clonotype has more than one count but fewer than ten. The chain carries TRBV20-1 and TRBJ2-7; 13 positions agree with TRBD2. Germline CDR1 DFQATT, CDR2 SNEGSKA (reference sequence). CDR3 length: 14 amino acids. V shed 5 bases and J 10 bases; nucleotides not matched to a gene: 11. CDR3 loop: CSAPGLAGVYSQYF. The CDR3 nucleotides read TGCAGTGCTCCTGGACTAGCGGGGGTCTATTCTCAGTACTTC.

In its sample, this clonotype was seen a few times. The V gene is TRBV4-3, the J gene TRBJ2-2; 12 bases map to TRBD1. V shed 1 base and J 6 bases; nucleotides not matched to a gene: 3. Per germline, CDR1 LGHNA and CDR2 YSLEER. This CDR3 has 16 residues. The CDR3 loop reads CASSQGDRGHAGELFF. CDR3 DNA sequence: TGCGCCAGCAGCCAAGGGGACAGGGGGCATGCCGGGGAGCTGTTTTTT.

The V gene is TRBV19, the J gene TRBJ2-2; 15 nucleotides agree with TRBD2. Unmatched junction bases numbered 3, after V lost 4 bases and J lost 6 bases. The CDR3 totals 16 residues. Germline CDR1 and CDR2: LNHDA and SQIVND (reference sequence). CDR3 loop: CASSRTSGRAAGELFF. CDR3 DNA: TGTGCCAGTAGTAGGACTAGCGGGAGGGCCGCCGGGGAGCTGTTTTTT.

The J gene is TRBJ2-2, the V gene TRBV6-1, with 7 bases that match TRBD1. Per germline, CDR1 MNHNS and CDR2 SASEGT. V shed 0 bases, J shed 2 bases, and the junction held 3 bases outside the gene matches. The CDR3 totals 16 residues. The CDR3: CASSEARGGNTGELFF. Here the CDR3 DNA reads TGTGCCAGCAGTGAAGCTCGAGGGGGCAACACCGGGGAGCTGTTTTTT.

This clonotype turned up a few times. V usage is TRBV10-3 and J usage is TRBJ2-1, with no clear D. The CDR3 runs 15 residues. Germline V gene data show CDR1 as ENHRY and CDR2 as SYGVKD. Trimming removed 6 bases at V and 0 bases at J, with 12 bases between. In nucleotides, the CDR3 is TGTGCCATCAGGGGAAAGTCTCCCTCCTACAATGAGCAGTTCTTC. Its protein is CAIRGKSPSYNEQFF.

This clonotype came up many times. The J gene is TRBJ1-1, the V gene TRBV29-1; perhaps TRBD1 as D (6 bases). V lost 7 bases to trimming and J lost 3 bases, with 12 bases between them. In germline, CDR1 is SQVTM, CDR2 ANQGSEA. The CDR3 extends over 12 amino acids. The CDR3: CSAVGGHTEAFF. Here the CDR3 DNA reads TGCAGCGCCGTTGGGGGCCACACTGAAGCTTTCTTT.

This clonotype came up a few times. The chain recombines TRBV6-1 with TRBJ2-7; 8 nucleotides line up with TRBD1. Germline V gives CDR1 MNHNS, CDR2 SASEGT. This CDR3 is built from 13 residues. V was pared by 9 bases and J by 5 bases, with 9 bases of the junction left unmatched. As DNA, the CDR3 is TGTGCCAGTTCGCCGGACAGGGTGCACGAGCAGTACTTC. Its protein product is CASSPDRVHEQYF.

The V call is TRBV6-9, the J call TRBJ1-1; 9 nucleotides align to TRBD1. The CDR3 has 12 amino acids. The J segment lost 4 bases and the V segment lost 9 bases, leaving 3 bases of the junction unmatched. CDR1 is MNHGY, CDR2 SVAAGI, per germline. CDR3 sequence: CASGQGSTEAFF. The CDR3 DNA sequence: TGTGCCAGTGGACAGGGGAGCACTGAAGCTTTCTTT.

This clonotype was recorded at least ten times. This chain connects TRBV5-1 to TRBJ2-2; TRBD2 might be the D (7 bases). This CDR3 spans 16 amino acids. With 4 bases removed from V and 1 base from J, the gap between germline ends came to 14 bases. Germline V gives CDR1 SGHRS, CDR2 YFSETQ. In DNA form, the CDR3 reads TGCGCCAGCAGCCCTGGGGGGGGCTGGAACACCGGGGAGCTGTTTTTT. It translates to CASSPGGGWNTGELFF.

This clonotype was seen a handful of times. This chain connects TRBV4-3 to TRBJ2-1, with D unclear. V lost 4 bases and J lost 6, with 19 bases in between. Germline-derived CDR1 and CDR2 are LGHNA and YSLEER. The CDR3 has 16 amino acids. This CDR3 is CASSLYDGVGPNEQFF. In nucleotides, the CDR3 is TGCGCCAGCAGCCTTTACGACGGAGTAGGTCCCAATGAGCAGTTCTTC.

The J gene is TRBJ2-1, the V gene TRBV10-3, with TRBD1 as a possible D gene (5 bases). Trimming removed 0 bases at V and 0 bases at J, with 15 bases between. Germline V gives CDR1 ENHRY, CDR2 SYGVKD. This CDR3 has 18 residues. DNA for the CDR3: TGTGCCATCAGTGAGTCATCTAAGGCAGGACACTCCTACAATGAGCAGTTCTTC. Protein: CAISESSKAGHSYNEQFF.

This rearrangement joins TRBV9 to TRBJ2-3; D remains unclear. Trimming took off 0 bases at V and 2 bases at J, with 10 bases between the two ends. The germline gives CDR1 SGDLS, CDR2 YYNGEE. The CDR3 contains 15 residues. The CDR3 nucleotides read TGTGCCAGCAGCGTAGAGGGCAGGATCACAGATACGCAGTATTTT. This codes for CASSVEGRITDTQYF.

This clonotype was seen more than once but under ten times. The rearrangement links TRBV3-1 to TRBJ2-3, with D tentatively TRBD2 (5 bases). Germline CDR1 reads LGHDT; CDR2 reads YNNKEL (reference sequence). The CDR3 is 16 residues long. V was pared by 7 bases and J by 6 bases, with 23 bases between. CDR3 coding DNA: TGTGCCAGCACCGCCGAAACTAGATCCCTCCCCGATACGCAGTATTTT. This sequence encodes CASTAETRSLPDTQYF.

This clonotype turned up a few times. The chain couples TRBV4-1 to TRBJ2-4; 10 bases line up with TRBD1. CDR3 length equals 16 residues. From germline, CDR1 is MGHRA and CDR2 YSYEKL. The V segment lost 1 base and the J segment 5 bases; nucleotides outside the gene matches: 5. CDR3 sequence: CASSQVAGTGENIQYF. Here the CDR3 DNA reads TGCGCCAGCAGCCAAGTCGCAGGGACAGGGGAAAACATTCAGTACTTC.

This clonotype showed up just a few times. This chain joins TRBV7-9 and TRBJ2-2; the D gene could be TRBD1 or TRBD2 (6 bases each). CDR1 and CDR2 (germline): SEHNR, FQNEAQ (reference sequence). V was cut by 5 bases and J by 3 bases, with 10 bases left in between. The CDR3 length is 14 residues. The CDR3 sequence: CASSPRGDTGELFF. The CDR3 DNA is TGTGCCAGCAGCCCAAGGGGGGACACCGGGGAGCTGTTTTTT.

The chain joins TRBV6-5 to TRBJ2-2; D may be TRBD1 (7 bases). CDR1 is MNHEY, CDR2 SVGAGI, per germline. The CDR3 is made up of 16 amino acids. V gave up 0 bases and J gave up 5 bases, with 13 bases separating them. The CDR3 loop is CASSYSTGRTTGELFF. In DNA form, the CDR3 reads TGTGCCAGCAGTTACTCGACAGGGAGGACTACCGGGGAGCTGTTTTTT.